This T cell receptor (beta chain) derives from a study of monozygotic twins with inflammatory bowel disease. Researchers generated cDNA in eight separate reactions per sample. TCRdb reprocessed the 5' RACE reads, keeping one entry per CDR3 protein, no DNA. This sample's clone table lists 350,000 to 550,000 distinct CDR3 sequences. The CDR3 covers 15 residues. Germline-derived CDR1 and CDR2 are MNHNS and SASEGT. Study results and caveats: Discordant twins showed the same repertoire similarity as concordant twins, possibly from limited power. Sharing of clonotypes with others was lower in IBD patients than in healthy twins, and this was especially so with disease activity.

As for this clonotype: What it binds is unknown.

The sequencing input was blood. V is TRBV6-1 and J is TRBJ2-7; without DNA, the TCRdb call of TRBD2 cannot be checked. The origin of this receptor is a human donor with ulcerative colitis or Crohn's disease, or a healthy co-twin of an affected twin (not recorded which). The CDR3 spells CASSRDSGRGDEQYF.